These 6 T cell receptor beta chains were all obtained from the same sample, sequenced in a study of lymphopenia after photon versus proton radiotherapy. Measured with immunoSEQ multiplex PCR; TCRdb has only the in-frame clones, and not every one. The data show 7,400 or so clones, about 88% seen once. This material consisted of peripheral blood, taken from a patient treated with photon-based radiotherapy. These receptors were obtained from an older woman with pancreatic cancer.

This rearrangement joins TRBV18 to TRBJ2-7; 9 bases fit TRBD1. Germline CDR1 and CDR2: KGHSH and LQKENI. The CDR3 sequence is 15 residues long. The J segment lost 7 bases and the V segment lost 1 base, leaving 8 bases of the junction unmatched. CDR3 DNA: TGTGCCAGCTCACCACTAGGGACAGGGTATAGTGAGCAGTACTTC. Its protein product is CASSPLGTGYSEQYF.

This chain uses TRBV19 with TRBJ1-1; a weak D match, TRBD1 (5 bases). The germline gives CDR1 LNHDA, CDR2 SQIVND (reference sequence). This CDR3 is 14 amino acids long. The V end lost 6 bases, the J end lost 1 base, and 12 bases lay between the germline ends. This CDR3 is CASSRGNPNTEAFF. CDR3 DNA: TGTGCCAGTAGCCGGGGGAACCCGAACACTGAAGCTTTCTTT.

This sequence joins TRBV11-2 and TRBJ2-5; D is possibly TRBD2 (6 bases). The CDR3 covers 13 residues. CDR1 and CDR2 (germline): SGHAT, FQNNGV. V shed 5 bases and J shed 3 bases, with 10 bases lying between them. The chain's CDR3 is CASSPGGEETQYF. For the CDR3, the DNA is TGTGCCAGCAGCCCCGGCGGGGAAGAGACCCAGTACTTC.

This clone appeared a few times. The CDR3 spells CASSQVTASNQPQHF. The CDR3 DNA reads as TGTGCCAGCAGCCAAGTTACGGCCAGCAATCAGCCCCAGCATTTT. This chain links TRBV14 with TRBJ1-5; no clear D gene. Germline V gene lookup returns CDR1 SGHDN and CDR2 FVKESK. There are 15 residues in the CDR3. V was cut by 1 base and J by 1 base, with 8 bases left in between. The variable domain in full, completed from reference TRBV14 and TRBJ1-5, reads EAGVTQFPSHSVIEKGQTVTLRCDPISGHDNLYWYRRVMGKEIKFLLHFVKESKQDESGMPNNRFLAERTGGTYSTLKVQPAELEDSGVYFCASSQVTASNQPQHFGDGTRLSIL.

This clone was detected only a few times. CDR3: CASSGRRTASYEQYF. CDR3 in DNA: TGTGCCAGCTCAGGACGAAGGACGGCGTCCTACGAGCAGTACTTC. This chain connects TRBV18 to TRBJ2-7; D not resolved. The germline CDR1 and CDR2 sequences are KGHSH and LQKENI. V lost 5 bases and J 1 base, leaving 15 bases between the germline ends. This CDR3 has 15 amino acids. Full variable domain (missing parts from reference TRBV18 and TRBJ2-7): NAGVMQNPRHLVRRRGQEARLRCSPMKGHSHVYWYRQLPEEGLKFMVYLQKENIIDESGMPKERFSAEFPKEGPSILRIQQVVRGDSAAYFCASSGRRTASYEQYFGPGTRLTVT.

This clone was counted once. The chain uses TRBV19 and TRBJ1-1, with TRBD1 identical over 7 bases. Germline V gene data show CDR1 as LNHDA and CDR2 as SQIVND (reference sequence). The CDR3 is made up of 17 amino acids. The ends lost 2 bases at V and 0 bases at J; junction bases unmatched: 9. The DNA for the CDR3 is TGTGCCAGTAGTATACCCCCCAGGACAGGATTGAACACTGAAGCTTTCTTT. The encoded protein is CASSIPPRTGLNTEAFF.